The source of this T cell receptor (beta chain) is a study of T cells in Graves' hyperthyroidism and ophthalmopathy. Study-level information: Initial diagnosis, before any treatment, was when peripheral blood was collected.

Germline assignment: CDR1 SGHTA and CDR2 FQGNSA. The CDR3 is 15 amino acids. V was pared by 7 bases and J by 3 bases, with 8 bases of the junction left unmatched. Study results and limitations: In the blood, most expanded thyroid clonotypes above 0.001 appeared as well.

Of note for this clonotype: What it binds is not known.

RNA transcripts were the template for amplifying TCR beta CDR3 regions. Carried out on the TCR CDR3, a first-round RT-PCR used the HTBI primer set. TCRdb re-called the multiplex PCR reads with MiXCR, one entry per CDR3 protein. Among 40,000 to 60,000 distinct CDR3 sequences listed, around 48% were seen once. Exclusion criteria comprised uncontrolled infection, other autoimmune disease, pregnancy or lactation. Thyroid ultrasound and orbital computed tomography, with clinical symptoms and serum thyroxine and TRAb, informed diagnoses. The sequence came from a woman in her forties or fifties with Graves' ophthalmopathy. Specimen: blood. V usage is TRBV7-2 and J usage is TRBJ2-1; 8 bases match TRBD2. For the CDR3, the DNA is TGTGCCAGCACCAAAGGACTAGCTAACTACAATGAGCAGTTCTTC. It yields the protein CASTKGLANYNEQFF. The full variable domain, with the rest looked up from reference TRBV7-2 and TRBJ2-1, is GAGVSQSPSNKVTEKGKDVELRCDPISGHTALYWYRQSLGQGLEFLIYFQGNSAPDKSGLPSDRFSAERTGGSVSTLTIQRTQQEDSAVYLCASTKGLANYNEQFFGPGTRLTVL.